These 21 T cell receptor beta chains came from one sample sequenced in a study of cytomegalovirus exposure and HLA in healthy donors. PCR was performed using 60 Vbeta and 13 Jbeta primers. The table came from immunoSEQ multiplex PCR; TCRdb's copy has only in-frame clones and leaves some out. The repertoire includes about 180,000 clones, over 65% of them detected once, and less than 1.5% sits in the top ten. The specimen was PBMCs. These receptors came from a man aged 18-30 years in good health and CMV-seronegative.

Here the CDR3 DNA reads TGTGCCAGCAGCTTAGAGCTAGCGACCCAAGAGACCCAGTACTTC. It yields the protein CASSLELATQETQYF. V is TRBV11-1 and J is TRBJ2-5, with D possibly TRBD2 on 6 matching bases. Germline V gene sequence: CDR1 SGHAT, CDR2 FQDESV (reference sequence). The CDR3 is 15 amino acids. Trimming took off 1 base at V and 1 base at J, with 10 bases between the two ends.

This clone was seen more than once but under ten times. This chain joins TRBV4-1 and TRBJ1-5; maybe TRBD1 (6 bases). In germline, CDR1 is MGHRA, CDR2 YSYEKL. The CDR3 length is 13 residues. V was trimmed by 4 bases and J by 7 bases, leaving 11 bases between them. CDR3 in amino acids: CASSPGGGQPQHF. The CDR3 DNA sequence: TGCGCCAGCAGCCCGGGGGGCGGGCAGCCCCAGCATTTT.

V is TRBV2 and J is TRBJ2-1; no reliable D call. Trimming cost V 6 bases and J 9 bases, with 15 bases left between them. CDR3 length: 13 residues. In germline, CDR1 is SNHLY, CDR2 FYNNEI. The CDR3 nucleotides read TGTGCCAGCAGGAGTACCGTCGGTGGTGAGCAGTTCTTC. It translates to CASRSTVGGEQFF.

The V gene is TRBV18, the J gene TRBJ1-3, with 9 bases identical to TRBD1. The ends lost 5 bases at V and 3 bases at J; junction bases unmatched: 5. The CDR3 covers 15 residues. Germline loops: CDR1 KGHSH, CDR2 LQKENI. The CDR3 DNA reads as TGTGCCAGCTCAGGAACAGGGGGCAGTGGAAACACCATATATTTT. Its translation is CASSGTGGSGNTIYF.

This chain uses TRBV4-3 with TRBJ2-3; 10 nucleotides align to TRBD2. V shed 0 bases, J shed 4 bases, and the junction held 16 bases outside the gene matches. In germline, CDR1 is LGHNA, CDR2 YSLEER. This CDR3 comprises 20 residues. The CDR3 nucleotides read TGCGCCAGCAGCCAAGATAGTGGAAGGGCACTAGCGGGGAGGTCAGATACGCAGTATTTT. Translating gives CASSQDSGRALAGRSDTQYF.

The rearrangement uses TRBV2 and TRBJ2-5; 8 bases line up with TRBD2. TRBJ2-7 matches the DNA end more closely, so the J call is doubtful. Germline assignment: CDR1 SNHLY and CDR2 FYNNEI. The CDR3 runs 17 residues. The CDR3 sequence is CASSGLQAGVMVGEQYF. Written as DNA, the CDR3 is TGTGCCAGCAGTGGTTTACAAGCGGGAGTGATGGTGGGCGAGCAGTACTTC.

This clone was found once. The rearrangement uses TRBV11-2 and TRBJ2-7; 8 bases line up with TRBD2. V dropped 2 bases and J dropped 3; count of bases not matched to a gene: 6. Per germline, CDR1 SGHAT and CDR2 FQNNGV. This CDR3 contains 15 residues. The CDR3 loop is CASSLSGGRIYEQYF. Written as DNA, the CDR3 is TGTGCCAGCAGCTTATCGGGCGGGAGGATCTACGAGCAGTACTTC.

The chain carries TRBV7-9 and TRBJ1-1; 8 bases are a match to TRBD1. The CDR3 runs to 15 residues. Trimming cost V 5 bases and J 5 bases; bases outside gene matches: 10. The V gene's germline CDR1 is SEHNR and CDR2 FQNEAQ (reference sequence). This CDR3 is CASSPTGVWRTEAFF. The CDR3 DNA reads TGTGCCAGCAGCCCGACAGGGGTGTGGAGGACTGAAGCTTTCTTT.

This chain uses TRBV5-8 with TRBJ2-1; TRBD2 matches 10 bases. CDR1 is SGHTS and CDR2 is YDEGEE in the germline V gene. With 5 bases clipped from V and 6 bases from J, the junction kept 11 bases outside the gene matches. The CDR3 sequence is 16 residues long. The DNA for the CDR3 is TGTGCCAGCAGACGAATACGGACTAGCGGCCTCAATGAGCAGTTCTTC. Translating gives CASRRIRTSGLNEQFF.

This sequence joins TRBV7-9 and TRBJ1-2; D perhaps matches TRBD1 (6 bases). V lost 8 bases and J lost 0, with 13 bases in between. The CDR3 has 14 amino acids. The germline gives CDR1 SEHNR, CDR2 FQNEAQ (reference sequence). The chain's CDR3 is CASRAGAPNYGYTF. The CDR3 nucleotides read TGTGCCAGCCGAGCGGGGGCTCCTAACTATGGCTACACCTTC. Filled out from reference TRBV7-9 and TRBJ1-2, the complete variable domain reads DTGVSQNPRHKITKRGQNVTFRCDPISEHNRLYWYRQTLGQGPEFLTYFQNEAQLEKSRLLSDRFSAERPKGSFSTLEIQRTEQGDSAMYLCASRAGAPNYGYTFGSGTRLTVV.

The gene calls are TRBV12-2 and TRBJ2-7; the D segment call TRBD1 is taken from the table without a DNA check. TRBV12-2 is designated a pseudogene. The CDR3 contains 13 residues. CDR3 protein: CASRSPQGTEQYF. CDR3 coding DNA: TGTGCAAGTCGCTCACCCCAGGGGACCGAGCAGTACTTC.

Points on this clone: An end of the junction does not agree with germline; a read error may underlie this. The rearrangement links TRBV4-1 to TRBJ2-2, with D perhaps matching TRBD1 (6 bases). The germline CDR1 and CDR2 sequences are MGHRA and YSYEKL. This CDR3 spans 15 amino acids. The CDR3 spells CVSSQDRSNTGELFF. Here the CDR3 DNA reads TGCGTCAGCAGCCAAGACAGGTCGAACACCGGGGAGCTGTTTTTT.

The chain joins TRBV4-3 to TRBJ2-7; TRBD2 matches 8 bases. This CDR3 contains 15 residues. Trimming cost V 4 bases and J 2 bases; bases outside gene matches: 7. In germline, CDR1 is LGHNA, CDR2 YSLEER. CDR3 sequence: CASSPGAAGAYEQYF. The DNA of the CDR3 is TGCGCCAGCAGCCCCGGAGCAGCGGGGGCCTACGAGCAGTACTTC.

The chain carries TRBV4-2 and TRBJ2-1; D gene unclear. Trimming shortened V by 8 bases and J by 8 bases, and 13 bases separated the two germline ends. The CDR3 contains 12 residues. Germline CDR1 LGHNA, CDR2 YNFKEQ. The CDR3 nucleotides read TGTGCCAGCGCTTCCCAGTTGGATGAGCAGTTCTTC. Protein sequence: CASASQLDEQFF.

The CDR3 sequence: CASSQGGLAGVSEQFF. In nucleotides, the CDR3 is TGCGCCAGCAGCCAAGGGGGACTAGCGGGAGTCAGTGAGCAGTTCTTC. The chain couples TRBV4-1 to TRBJ2-1, with TRBD2 matching 14 bases. Germline trimming cut 1 base from V and 9 bases from J; bases unmatched to any gene: 5. The V gene's germline CDR1 is MGHRA and CDR2 YSYEKL. The CDR3 length is 16 residues.

The J gene is TRBJ1-5, the V gene TRBV2; TRBD1 agrees at 8 bases. Trimming cost V 6 bases and J 7 bases; bases outside gene matches: 8. Germline V gene data show CDR1 as SNHLY and CDR2 as FYNNEI. This CDR3 comprises 14 residues. CDR3 sequence reads: CASRKQGGRQPQHF. CDR3 in DNA: TGTGCCAGCAGAAAACAGGGGGGTAGGCAGCCCCAGCATTTT. The whole variable domain, remainder taken from reference TRBV2 and TRBJ1-5, is EPEVTQTPSHQVTQMGQEVILRCVPISNHLYFYWYRQILGQKVEFLVSFYNNEISEKSEIFDDQFSVERPDGSNFTLKIRSTKLEDSAMYFCASRKQGGRQPQHFGDGTRLSIL.

This rearrangement joins TRBV7-9 to TRBJ1-2; no clear D gene. This CDR3 comprises 19 residues. CDR1 and CDR2 (germline): SEHNR, FQNEAQ (reference sequence). Trimming stripped 5 bases from V and 5 bases from J, with 30 bases between. CDR3 amino acids: CASSPGGLSKDLTLYGYTF. In DNA form, the CDR3 reads TGTGCCAGCAGCCCGGGAGGACTTAGCAAGGATCTCACACTATATGGCTACACCTTC.

The chain has TRBV7-3 and TRBJ2-1; 14 bases align to TRBD2. Germline lookup yields CDR1 SGHTA and CDR2 FQGTGA. V shed 6 bases, J shed 13 bases, and the junction held 8 bases outside the gene matches. The CDR3 is 14 amino acids. CDR3 nucleotide sequence: TGTGCCAGCAGGGCGACTAGCGGGGGGGCCCCTCAGTTCTTC. It encodes CASRATSGGAPQFF.

For the CDR3, the DNA is TGTGCCTGGAGTCCCGGGACAGGCGGGGTGAACACTGAAGCTTTCTTT. Translation gives CAWSPGTGGVNTEAFF. The rearrangement links TRBV30 to TRBJ1-1; 8 bases line up with TRBD1. Germline-derived CDR1 and CDR2 are GTSNPN and SVGIG (reference sequence). J was trimmed by 0 bases and V by 2 bases; bases with no gene match: 8. The CDR3 is made up of 16 amino acids.

The chain employs TRBV18 and TRBJ2-7, with TRBD1 as a possible D gene (6 bases). CDR1 is KGHSH, CDR2 LQKENI, per germline. Between the trimmed V and J ends, which lost 6 bases and 3 bases, there was a span of 18 bases. CDR3 length: 15 residues. The CDR3 protein is CASSPEDRLYYEQYF. The CDR3 region has the DNA TGTGCCAGCTCGCCCGAGGACAGACTATACTACGAGCAGTACTTC.

The V call is TRBV7-2, the J call TRBJ1-3, with 9 bases matching TRBD1. The germline V gene has CDR1 SGHTA and CDR2 FQGNSA. V dropped 1 base and J dropped 7; count of bases not matched to a gene: 8. The CDR3 is made up of 16 amino acids. CDR3 protein: CASSLVGGQGYNTIYF. In DNA form, the CDR3 reads TGTGCCAGCAGCTTAGTGGGGGGACAGGGCTACAACACCATATATTTT. Variable domain in full (rest from reference TRBV7-2 and TRBJ1-3): GAGVSQSPSNKVTEKGKDVELRCDPISGHTALYWYRQSLGQGLEFLIYFQGNSAPDKSGLPSDRFSAERTGGSVSTLTIQRTQQEDSAVYLCASSLVGGQGYNTIYFGEGSWLTVV.